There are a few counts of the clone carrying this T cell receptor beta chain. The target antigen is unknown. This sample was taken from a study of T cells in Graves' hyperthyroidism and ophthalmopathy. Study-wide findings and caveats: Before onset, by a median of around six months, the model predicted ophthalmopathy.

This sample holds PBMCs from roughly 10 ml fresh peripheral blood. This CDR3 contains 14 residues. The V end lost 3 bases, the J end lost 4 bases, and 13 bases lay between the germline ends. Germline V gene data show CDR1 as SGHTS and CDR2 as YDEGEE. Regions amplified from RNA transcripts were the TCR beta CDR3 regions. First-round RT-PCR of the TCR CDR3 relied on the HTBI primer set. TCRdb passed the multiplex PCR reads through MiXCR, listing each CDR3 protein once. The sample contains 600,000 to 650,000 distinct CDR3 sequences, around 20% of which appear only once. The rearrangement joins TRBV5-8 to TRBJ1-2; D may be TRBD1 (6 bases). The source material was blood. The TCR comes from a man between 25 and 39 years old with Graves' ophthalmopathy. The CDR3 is CASSWEGGGYGYTF. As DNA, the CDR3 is TGTGCCAGCAGCTGGGAAGGGGGTGGCTATGGCTACACCTTC.